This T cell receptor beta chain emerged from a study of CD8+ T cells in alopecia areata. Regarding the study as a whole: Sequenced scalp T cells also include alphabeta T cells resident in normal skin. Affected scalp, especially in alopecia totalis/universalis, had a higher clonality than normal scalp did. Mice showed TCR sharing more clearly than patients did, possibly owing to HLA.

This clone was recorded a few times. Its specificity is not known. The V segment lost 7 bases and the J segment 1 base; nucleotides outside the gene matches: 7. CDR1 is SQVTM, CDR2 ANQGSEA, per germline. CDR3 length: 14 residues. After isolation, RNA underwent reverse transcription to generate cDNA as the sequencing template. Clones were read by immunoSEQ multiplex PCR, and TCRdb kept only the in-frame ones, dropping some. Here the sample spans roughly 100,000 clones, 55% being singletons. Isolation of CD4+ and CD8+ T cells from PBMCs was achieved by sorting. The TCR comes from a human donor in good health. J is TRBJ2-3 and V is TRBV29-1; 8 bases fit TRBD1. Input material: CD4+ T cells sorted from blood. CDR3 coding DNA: TGCAGCGCCACCAGGGGGCTTGGCACAGATACGCAGTATTTT. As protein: CSATRGLGTDTQYF.